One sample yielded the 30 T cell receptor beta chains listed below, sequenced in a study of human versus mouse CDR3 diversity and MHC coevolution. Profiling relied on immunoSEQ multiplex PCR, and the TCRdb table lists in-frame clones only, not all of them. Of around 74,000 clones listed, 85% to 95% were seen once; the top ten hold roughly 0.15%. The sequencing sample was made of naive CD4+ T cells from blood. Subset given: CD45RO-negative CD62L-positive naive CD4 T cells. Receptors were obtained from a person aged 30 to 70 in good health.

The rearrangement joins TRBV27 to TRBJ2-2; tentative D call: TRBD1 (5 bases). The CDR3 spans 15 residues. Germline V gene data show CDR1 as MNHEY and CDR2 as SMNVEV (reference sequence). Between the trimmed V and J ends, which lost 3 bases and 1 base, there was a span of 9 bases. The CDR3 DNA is TGTGCCAGCAGTTTTGGAACAGGGAACACCGGGGAGCTGTTTTTT. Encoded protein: CASSFGTGNTGELFF.

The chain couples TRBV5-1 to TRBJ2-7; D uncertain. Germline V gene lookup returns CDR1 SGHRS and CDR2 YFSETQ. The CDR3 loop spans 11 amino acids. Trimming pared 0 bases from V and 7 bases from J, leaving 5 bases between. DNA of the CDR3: TGCGCCAGCAGCTTGGATACTGAGCAGTACTTC. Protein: CASSLDTEQYF.

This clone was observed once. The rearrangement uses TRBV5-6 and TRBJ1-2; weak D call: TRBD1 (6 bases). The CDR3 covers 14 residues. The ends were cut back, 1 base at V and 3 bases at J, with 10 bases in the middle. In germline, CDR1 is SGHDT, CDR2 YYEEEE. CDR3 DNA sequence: TGTGCCAGCAGCTTGAACAGGGTAGACTATGGCTACACCTTC. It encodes CASSLNRVDYGYTF.

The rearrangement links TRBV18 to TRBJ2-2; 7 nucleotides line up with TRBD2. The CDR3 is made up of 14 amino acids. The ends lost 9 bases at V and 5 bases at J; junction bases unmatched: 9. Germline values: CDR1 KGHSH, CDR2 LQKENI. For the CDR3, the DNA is TGTGCCAGTTCTCCGGGACTAACTACCGGGGAGCTGTTTTTT. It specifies CASSPGLTTGELFF.

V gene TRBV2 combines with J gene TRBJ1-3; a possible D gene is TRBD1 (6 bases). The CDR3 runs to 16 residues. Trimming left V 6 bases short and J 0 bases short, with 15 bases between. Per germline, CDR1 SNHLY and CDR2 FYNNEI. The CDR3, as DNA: TGTGCCAGCAGCGCCAACAGGGTTATCTCTGGAAACACCATATATTTT. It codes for CASSANRVISGNTIYF.

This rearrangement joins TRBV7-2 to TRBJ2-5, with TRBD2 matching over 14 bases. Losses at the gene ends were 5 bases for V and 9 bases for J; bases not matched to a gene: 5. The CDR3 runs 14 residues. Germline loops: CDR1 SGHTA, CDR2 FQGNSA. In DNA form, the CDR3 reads TGTGCCAGCAGCGTGGGACTAGCGGGGGCGGCCCAGTACTTC. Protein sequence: CASSVGLAGAAQYF.

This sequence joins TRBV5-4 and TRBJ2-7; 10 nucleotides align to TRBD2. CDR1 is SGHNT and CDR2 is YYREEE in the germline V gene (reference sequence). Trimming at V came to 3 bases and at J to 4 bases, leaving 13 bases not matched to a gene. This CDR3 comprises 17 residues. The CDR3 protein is CASSYGRASGSQYEQYF. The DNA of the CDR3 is TGTGCCAGCAGCTACGGCCGGGCTAGCGGGAGTCAGTACGAGCAGTACTTC.

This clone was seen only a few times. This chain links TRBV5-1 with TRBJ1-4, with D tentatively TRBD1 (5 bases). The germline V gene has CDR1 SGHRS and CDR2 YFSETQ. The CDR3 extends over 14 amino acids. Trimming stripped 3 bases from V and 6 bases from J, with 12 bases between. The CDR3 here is CASSSGGADEKLFF. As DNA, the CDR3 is TGCGCCAGCAGCTCTGGAGGGGCCGATGAAAAACTGTTTTTT.

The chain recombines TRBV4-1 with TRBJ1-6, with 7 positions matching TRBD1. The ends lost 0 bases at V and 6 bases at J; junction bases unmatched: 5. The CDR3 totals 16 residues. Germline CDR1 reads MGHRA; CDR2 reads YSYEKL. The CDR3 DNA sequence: TGCGCCAGCAGCCAAGAGGGACAGCTAGCTAATTCACCCCTCCACTTT. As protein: CASSQEGQLANSPLHF.

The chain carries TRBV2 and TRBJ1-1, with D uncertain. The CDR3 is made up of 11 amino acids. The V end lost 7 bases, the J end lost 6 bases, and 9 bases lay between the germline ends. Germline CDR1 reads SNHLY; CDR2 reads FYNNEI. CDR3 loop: CASNHEAEAFF. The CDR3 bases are TGTGCCAGCAACCACGAGGCTGAAGCTTTCTTT.

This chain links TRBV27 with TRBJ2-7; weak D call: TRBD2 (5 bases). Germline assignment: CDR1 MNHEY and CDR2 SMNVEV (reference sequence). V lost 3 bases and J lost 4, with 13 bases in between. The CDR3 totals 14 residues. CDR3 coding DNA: TGTGCCAGCAGTTTTAGTCCCCCGGGGTACGAGCAGTACTTC. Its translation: CASSFSPPGYEQYF.

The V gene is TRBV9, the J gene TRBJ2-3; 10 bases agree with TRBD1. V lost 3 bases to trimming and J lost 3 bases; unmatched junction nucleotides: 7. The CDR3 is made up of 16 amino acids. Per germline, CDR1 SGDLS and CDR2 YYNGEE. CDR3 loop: CASSAEGQGGTDTQYF. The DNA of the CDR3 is TGTGCCAGCAGCGCCGAAGGACAGGGGGGGACAGATACGCAGTATTTT.

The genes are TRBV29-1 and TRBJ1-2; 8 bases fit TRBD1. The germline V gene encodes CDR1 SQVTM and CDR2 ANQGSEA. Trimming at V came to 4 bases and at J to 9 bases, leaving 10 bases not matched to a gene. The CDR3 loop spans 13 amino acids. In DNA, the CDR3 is TGCAGCGTTGGAGGACAGGGTCTTTGGAGCTACACCTTC. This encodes CSVGGQGLWSYTF.

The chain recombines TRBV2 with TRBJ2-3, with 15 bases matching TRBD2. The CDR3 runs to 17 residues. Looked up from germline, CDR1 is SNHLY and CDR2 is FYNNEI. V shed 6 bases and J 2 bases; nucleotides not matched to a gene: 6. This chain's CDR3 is CASSRGLAGGPTDTQYF. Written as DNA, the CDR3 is TGTGCCAGCAGCCGAGGACTAGCGGGAGGGCCCACAGATACGCAGTATTTT.

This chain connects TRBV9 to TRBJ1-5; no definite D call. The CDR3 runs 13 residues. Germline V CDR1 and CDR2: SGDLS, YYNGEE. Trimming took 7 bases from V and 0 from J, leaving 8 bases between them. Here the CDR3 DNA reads TGTGCCAGCTCCCCAGATAGCAATCAGCCCCAGCATTTT. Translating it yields CASSPDSNQPQHF.

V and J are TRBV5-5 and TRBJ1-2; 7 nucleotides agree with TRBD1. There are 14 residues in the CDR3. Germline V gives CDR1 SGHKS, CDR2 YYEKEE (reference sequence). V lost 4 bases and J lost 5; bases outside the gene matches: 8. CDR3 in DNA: TGTGCCAGCAGCAGAGAGACAGGGTCATATGGCTACACCTTC. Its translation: CASSRETGSYGYTF.

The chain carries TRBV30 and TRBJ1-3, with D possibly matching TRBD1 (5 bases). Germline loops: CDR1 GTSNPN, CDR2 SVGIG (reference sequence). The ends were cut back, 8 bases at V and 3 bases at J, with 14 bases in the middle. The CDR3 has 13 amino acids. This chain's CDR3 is CAGTLRGGNTIYF. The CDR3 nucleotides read TGTGCCGGGACGCTTCGAGGTGGAAACACCATATATTTT.

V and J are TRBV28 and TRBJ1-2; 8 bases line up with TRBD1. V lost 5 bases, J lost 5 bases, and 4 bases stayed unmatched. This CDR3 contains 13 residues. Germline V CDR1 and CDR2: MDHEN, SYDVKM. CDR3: CASSPGGAYGYTF. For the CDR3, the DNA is TGTGCCAGCAGTCCAGGGGGCGCTTATGGCTACACCTTC.

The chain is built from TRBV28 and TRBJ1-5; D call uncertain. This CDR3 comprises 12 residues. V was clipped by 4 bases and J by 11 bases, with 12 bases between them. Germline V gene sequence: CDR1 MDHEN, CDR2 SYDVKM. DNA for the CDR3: TGTGCCAGCAGTTGGTCCGGTTTGGCCCAGCATTTT. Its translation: CASSWSGLAQHF.

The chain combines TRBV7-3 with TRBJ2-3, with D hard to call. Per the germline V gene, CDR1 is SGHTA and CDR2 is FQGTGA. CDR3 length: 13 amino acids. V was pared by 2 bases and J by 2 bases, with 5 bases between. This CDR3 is CASSLDNTDTQYF. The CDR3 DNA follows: TGTGCCAGCAGCTTAGACAACACAGATACGCAGTATTTT. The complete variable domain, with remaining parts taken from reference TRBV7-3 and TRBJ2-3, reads GAGVSQTPSNKVTEKGKYVELRCDPISGHTALYWYRQSLGQGPEFLIYFQGTGAADDSGLPNDRFFAVRPEGSVSTLKIQRTERGDSAVYLCASSLDNTDTQYFGPGTRLTVL.

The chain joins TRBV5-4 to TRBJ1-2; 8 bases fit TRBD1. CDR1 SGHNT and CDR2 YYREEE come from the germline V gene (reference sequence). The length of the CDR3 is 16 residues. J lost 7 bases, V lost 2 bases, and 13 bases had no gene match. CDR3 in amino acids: CASSLGGRQGNGGYTF. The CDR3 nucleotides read TGTGCCAGCAGCTTAGGGGGACGACAGGGGAACGGTGGCTACACCTTC.

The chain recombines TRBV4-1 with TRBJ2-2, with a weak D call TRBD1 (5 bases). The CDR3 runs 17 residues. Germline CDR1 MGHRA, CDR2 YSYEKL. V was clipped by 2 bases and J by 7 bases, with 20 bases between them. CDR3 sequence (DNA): TGCGCCAGCAGCCAACCTATAATCCTGCAGGGTGGCGGGGAGCTGTTTTTT. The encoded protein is CASSQPIILQGGGELFF.

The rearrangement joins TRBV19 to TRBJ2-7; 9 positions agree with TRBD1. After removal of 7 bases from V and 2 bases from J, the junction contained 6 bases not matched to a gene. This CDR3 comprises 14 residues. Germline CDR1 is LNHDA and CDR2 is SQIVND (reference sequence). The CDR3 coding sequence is TGTGCCAGTAAGATCGACAGGGGGGCCTACGAGCAGTACTTC. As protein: CASKIDRGAYEQYF.

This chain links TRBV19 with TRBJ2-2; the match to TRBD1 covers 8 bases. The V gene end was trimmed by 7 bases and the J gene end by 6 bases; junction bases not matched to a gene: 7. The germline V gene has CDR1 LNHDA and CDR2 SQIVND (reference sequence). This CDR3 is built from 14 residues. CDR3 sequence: CASTVQGAAGELFF. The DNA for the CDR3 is TGTGCCAGTACGGTGCAGGGGGCTGCCGGGGAGCTGTTTTTT.

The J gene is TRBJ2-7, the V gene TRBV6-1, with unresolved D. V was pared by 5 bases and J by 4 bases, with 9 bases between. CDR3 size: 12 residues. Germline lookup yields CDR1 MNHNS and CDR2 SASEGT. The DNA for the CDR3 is TGTGCCAGCAGTCCCCAGGAATACGAGCAGTACTTC. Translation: CASSPQEYEQYF.

DNA of the CDR3: TGTGCCATCAGTGAGTCCCCTAGTAAATATTTCAATCAGCCCCAGCATTTT. As protein: CAISESPSKYFNQPQHF. This chain uses TRBV10-3 with TRBJ1-5, with D unclear. CDR3 length equals 17 residues. The V gene lost 0 bases and the J gene lost 3 bases, with 15 bases spanning the gap. CDR1 is ENHRY, CDR2 SYGVKD, per germline.

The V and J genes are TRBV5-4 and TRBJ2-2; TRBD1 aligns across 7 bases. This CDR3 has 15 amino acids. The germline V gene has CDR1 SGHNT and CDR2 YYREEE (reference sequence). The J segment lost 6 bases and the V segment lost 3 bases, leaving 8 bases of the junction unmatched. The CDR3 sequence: CASSSTPTGPGELFF. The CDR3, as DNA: TGTGCCAGCAGCTCCACCCCGACAGGGCCCGGGGAGCTGTTTTTT.

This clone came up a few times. Here the CDR3 reads CASSETSGRSYEQYF. DNA for the CDR3: TGTGCCAGCAGTGAAACTAGCGGGAGGTCCTACGAGCAGTACTTC. J is TRBJ2-7 and V is TRBV6-1, with 12 bases matching TRBD2. There are 15 residues in the CDR3. CDR1 MNHNS and CDR2 SASEGT come from the germline V gene. After removal of 2 bases from V and 1 base from J, the junction contained 0 bases not matched to a gene.

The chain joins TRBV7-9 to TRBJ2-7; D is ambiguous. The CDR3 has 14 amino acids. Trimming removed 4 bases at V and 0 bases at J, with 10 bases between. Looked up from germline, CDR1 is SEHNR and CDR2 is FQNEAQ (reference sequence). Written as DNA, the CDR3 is TGTGCCAGCAGCTCGGTTAGCAGCTCCTACGAGCAGTACTTC. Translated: CASSSVSSSYEQYF.

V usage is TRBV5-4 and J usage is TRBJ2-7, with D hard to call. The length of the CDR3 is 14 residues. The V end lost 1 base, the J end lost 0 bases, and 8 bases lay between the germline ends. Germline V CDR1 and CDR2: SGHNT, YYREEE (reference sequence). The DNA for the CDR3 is TGTGCCAGCAGCTTGAAGAGTAGCTCCTACGAGCAGTACTTC. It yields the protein CASSLKSSSYEQYF. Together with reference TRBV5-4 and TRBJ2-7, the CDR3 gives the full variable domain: ETGVTQSPTHLIKTRGQQVTLRCSSQSGHNTVSWYQQALGQGPQFIFQYYREEENGRGNFPPRFSGLQFPNYSSELNVNALELDDSALYLCASSLKSSSYEQYFGPGTRLTVT.